The next 28 T cell receptor beta chains were all read from a single sample in a study of cytomegalovirus exposure and HLA in healthy donors (dated by TCRdb to about 2017). The library was produced with the immunoSEQ multiplex PCR assay. For the multiplex PCR, a mixture combining 60 forward primers for TCR Vbeta segments and 13 reverse primers for TCR Jbeta segments was used. TCRdb's version of the immuneACCESS table is confined to in-frame rearrangements and falls short of the full clone set. An unresolved V gene accounts for under half of the shortfall where checked; the remainder is of unknown origin. This sample holds about 190,000 clones; over 60% were observed only once. Together, the top ten hold approximately 1.1% of the sample. The sample comprised PBMCs. These receptors came from a woman aged 35 to 49 in good health and CMV-seronegative.

The rearrangement links TRBV27 to TRBJ2-1, with 8 bases identical to TRBD2. Trimming took 3 bases from V and 8 from J; bases not matched to a gene: 9. Per the germline V gene, CDR1 is MNHEY and CDR2 is SMNVEV (reference sequence). The length of the CDR3 is 15 residues. The CDR3 reads CASSLKREGGDEQFF. The CDR3 region has the DNA TGTGCCAGCAGTTTGAAACGGGAGGGGGGGGATGAGCAGTTCTTC.

This chain links TRBV6-1 with TRBJ2-5; 7 bases match TRBD1. V dropped 6 bases and J dropped 2; count of bases not matched to a gene: 6. The CDR3 extends over 14 amino acids. Germline values: CDR1 MNHNS, CDR2 SASEGT. Here the CDR3 DNA reads TGTGCCAGCAGAGGAACAGGGGTGCAAGAGACCCAGTACTTC. This gives the protein CASRGTGVQETQYF.

V and J are TRBV5-4 and TRBJ1-2; TRBD1 matches at 9 bases. The CDR3 totals 15 residues. The germline CDR1 and CDR2 sequences are SGHNT and YYREEE (reference sequence). The trim removed 4 bases at V and 5 bases at J, leaving 9 bases unmatched. The CDR3 sequence: CASSEGQGGWYGYTF. DNA for the CDR3: TGTGCCAGCAGCGAGGGACAGGGAGGTTGGTATGGCTACACCTTC.

The V and J genes are TRBV6-4 and TRBJ2-3; 7 bases are shared with TRBD2. The CDR3 is made up of 15 amino acids. Germline values: CDR1 MRHNA, CDR2 SNTAGT. Trimming removed 2 bases from V and 1 base from J; junction bases left unmatched: 3. Here the CDR3 DNA reads TGTGCCAGCAGTGACGCTGCGGGAGGCACAGATACGCAGTATTTT. Protein sequence: CASSDAAGGTDTQYF.

The rearrangement joins TRBV5-6 to TRBJ2-2; D gene unclear. CDR1 and CDR2 from the germline V gene are SGHDT and YYEEEE. V dropped 2 bases and J dropped 5 bases, with 7 bases sitting between them. There are 13 residues in the CDR3. The CDR3 DNA reads TGTGCCAGCAGCTTTCGCAGGACCGGGGAGCTGTTTTTT. The encoded protein is CASSFRRTGELFF.

This rearrangement joins TRBV6-5 to TRBJ1-1; the D is unclear. V was clipped by 6 bases and J by 1 base, with 12 bases between them. Germline CDR1 and CDR2: MNHEY and SVGAGI. The CDR3 covers 14 residues. CDR3 DNA: TGTGCCAGCAGCCCCTATGGAGGGAACACTGAAGCTTTCTTT. It yields the protein CASSPYGGNTEAFF.

The chain couples TRBV7-8 to TRBJ1-1; 8 bases are a match to TRBD1. This CDR3 has 15 amino acids. The V gene's germline CDR1 is SGHVS and CDR2 FQNEAQ. J lost 1 base, V lost 3 bases, and 4 bases had no gene match. CDR3: CASSFNRGWNTEAFF. In DNA form, the CDR3 reads TGTGCCAGCAGCTTTAACAGGGGGTGGAACACTGAAGCTTTCTTT.

The chain recombines TRBV7-2 with TRBJ2-7; 10 bases line up with TRBD2. The CDR3 spans 18 residues. Germline V gives CDR1 SGHTA, CDR2 FQGNSA. V dropped 4 bases and J dropped 2; count of bases not matched to a gene: 14. The CDR3 DNA follows: TGTGCCAGCAGCTGGTTAATGCCTGGACTAGCGGATACCTACGAGCAGTACTTC. Translating gives CASSWLMPGLADTYEQYF.

On this clone: This same CDR3 is encoded by further DNA sequences in the sample. V is TRBV7-9 and J is TRBJ2-5; no clear D gene. The germline CDR1 and CDR2 sequences are SEHNR and FQNEAQ (reference sequence). This CDR3 spans 12 amino acids. Trimming left V 1 base short and J 3 bases short, with 3 bases between. Written as DNA, the CDR3 is TGTGCCAGCAGCTTAGGCGAAGAGACCCAGTACTTC. Amino acid sequence: CASSLGEETQYF.

The genes are TRBV4-3 and TRBJ2-1, with TRBD2 as a possible D gene (6 bases). Trimming cost V 0 bases and J 2 bases, with 14 bases left between them. In germline, CDR1 is LGHNA, CDR2 YSLEER. The CDR3 extends over 17 amino acids. The CDR3 DNA follows: TGCGCCAGCAGCCAAGAGTATATAGCGGCGGCCTACAATGAGCAGTTCTTC. This encodes CASSQEYIAAAYNEQFF.

Turning to this clone: The junction does not match germline at one end; this may be a read error. The V and J genes are TRBV7-9 and TRBJ1-5; a weak D match, TRBD1 (6 bases). This CDR3 has 16 amino acids. The germline V gene has CDR1 SEHNR and CDR2 FQNEAQ (reference sequence). The CDR3, as DNA: TGTTCCAGCAGCTCCCCGGGACAAGAACTCAATCAGCCCCAGCATTTT. It encodes CSSSSPGQELNQPQHF.

The chain links TRBV14 to TRBJ2-1; D remains unclear. This CDR3 region has 11 residues. Trimming pared 6 bases from V and 3 bases from J, leaving 3 bases between. Per the germline V gene, CDR1 is SGHDN and CDR2 is FVKESK. The CDR3 loop is CASSLYNEQFF. The DNA of the CDR3 is TGTGCCAGCAGTCTCTACAATGAGCAGTTCTTC.

The V gene is TRBV5-1, the J gene TRBJ2-7; D gene uncertain. This CDR3 has 14 amino acids. CDR1 SGHRS and CDR2 YFSETQ come from the germline V gene. V was trimmed by 0 bases and J by 3 bases, leaving 10 bases between them. In DNA, the CDR3 is TGCGCCAGCAGCTTGGGACTCCCTAACTACGAGCAGTACTTC. Translated: CASSLGLPNYEQYF.

A single count supports this clone. The rearrangement uses TRBV18 and TRBJ1-2; weak D call: TRBD1 (6 bases). Germline assignment: CDR1 KGHSH and CDR2 LQKENI. V lost 3 bases and J 4 bases, leaving 9 bases between the germline ends. The CDR3 sequence is 13 residues long. DNA for the CDR3: TGTGCCAGCTCACCCAGGGACACCTATGGCTACACCTTC. Protein sequence: CASSPRDTYGYTF.

The rearrangement links TRBV19 to TRBJ2-3, with D tentatively TRBD1 (5 bases). The V end was cut by 7 bases, the J end by 5 bases, with 25 bases between. CDR3 length: 17 residues. The germline V gene has CDR1 LNHDA and CDR2 SQIVND (reference sequence). CDR3 sequence (DNA): TGTGCCAGTACCAAAAACCCCAGGGCACTGAGTTTAGATACGCAGTATTTT. It yields the protein CASTKNPRALSLDTQYF.

Remarks on this clone: At one end, the junction sequence differs from germline, possibly due to a read error. This CDR3 is CASSPYSGRAKTGELFF. CDR3 sequence (DNA): TGTGCCAGCTCACCATACAGCGGGAGGGCGAAAACCGGGGAGCTGTTTTTT. The gene calls are TRBV18 and TRBJ2-2; 10 nucleotides line up with TRBD2. CDR3 length equals 17 residues. The germline V gene encodes CDR1 KGHSH and CDR2 LQKENI.

V gene TRBV12-5 combines with J gene TRBJ1-2; 7 bases fit TRBD1. CDR1 is LGHNT, CDR2 FRNRAP, per germline. This CDR3 region has 11 residues. Trimming removed 3 bases from V and 11 bases from J; junction bases left unmatched: 3. For the CDR3, the DNA is TGTGCTAGTGGTTTACAGGGGAGGTACACCTTC. Protein sequence: CASGLQGRYTF.

The count of this clone is one. The chain uses TRBV7-6 and TRBJ2-7; 13 bases agree with TRBD2. CDR1 SGHVS and CDR2 FNYEAQ come from the germline V gene. V dropped 5 bases and J dropped 6; count of bases not matched to a gene: 4. The CDR3 contains 14 residues. The DNA of the CDR3 is TGTGCCAGCAGCCTTCGGACTAGCGGGAGCGAGCAGTACGTC. This codes for CASSLRTSGSEQYV.

This clone was seen a handful of times. The V gene is TRBV4-3, the J gene TRBJ2-1; tentative D call: TRBD2 (5 bases). Germline CDR1 reads LGHNA; CDR2 reads YSLEER. The CDR3 is made up of 15 amino acids. V shed 0 bases and J shed 4 bases, with 10 bases lying between them. This CDR3 reads CASSQDRTGYNEQFF. The CDR3 DNA is TGCGCCAGCAGCCAAGATCGGACTGGTTACAATGAGCAGTTCTTC.

The chain carries TRBV5-1 and TRBJ1-1; D is perhaps TRBD1 (5 bases). Trimming stripped 3 bases from V and 1 base from J, with 22 bases between. Germline V lookup: CDR1 SGHRS, CDR2 YFSETQ. The CDR3 covers 18 residues. The CDR3 sequence: CASSSGLTVLVGNTEAFF. The CDR3 DNA follows: TGCGCCAGCAGCTCGGGACTGACAGTTCTGGTCGGGAACACTGAAGCTTTCTTT.

V gene TRBV6-4 combines with J gene TRBJ2-7; 9 bases fit TRBD2. The germline V gene has CDR1 MRHNA and CDR2 SNTAGT. With 4 bases clipped from V and 3 bases from J, the junction kept 10 bases outside the gene matches. The CDR3 covers 16 residues. CDR3: CASSGAPAGGNYEQYF. The CDR3 DNA is TGTGCCAGCAGTGGAGCCCCAGCGGGAGGTAACTACGAGCAGTACTTC.

J is TRBJ2-7 and V is TRBV2, with 7 positions matching TRBD2. With 2 bases clipped from V and 3 bases from J, the junction kept 7 bases outside the gene matches. The germline V gene encodes CDR1 SNHLY and CDR2 FYNNEI. The CDR3 loop spans 15 amino acids. The CDR3 DNA is TGTGCCAGCAGTGAACGGGCATCGGGAGGCTACGAGCAGTACTTC. It encodes CASSERASGGYEQYF.

The V and J genes are TRBV7-2 and TRBJ2-1; 8 bases line up with TRBD2. Germline assignment: CDR1 SGHTA and CDR2 FQGNSA. The CDR3 covers 16 residues. V dropped 3 bases and J dropped 7; count of bases not matched to a gene: 11. The CDR3 nucleotides read TGTGCCAGCAGCTTCTTGCCAGCGGGAGTTCGGAATGAGCAGTTCTTC. Protein product: CASSFLPAGVRNEQFF.

The chain recombines TRBV18 with TRBJ2-7; no reliable D call. Trimming cost V 6 bases and J 0 bases, with 12 bases left between them. There are 14 residues in the CDR3. Per the germline V gene, CDR1 is KGHSH and CDR2 is LQKENI. The DNA for the CDR3 is TGTGCCAGCTCGTCAGAGGTCGTCTCCTACGAGCAGTACTTC. Translating it yields CASSSEVVSYEQYF.

The CDR3 protein is CASSFGQGLGEQFF. In nucleotides, the CDR3 is TGTGCCAGCAGCTTCGGACAGGGGCTCGGCGAGCAGTTCTTC. V is TRBV5-6 and J is TRBJ2-1; 9 bases map to TRBD1. The germline gives CDR1 SGHDT, CDR2 YYEEEE. V lost 2 bases, J lost 10 bases, and 7 bases stayed unmatched. This CDR3 spans 14 amino acids.

The chain recombines TRBV2 with TRBJ1-1; D might be TRBD1 (6 bases). Germline V gene sequence: CDR1 SNHLY, CDR2 FYNNEI. CDR3 length equals 13 residues. Trimming pared 6 bases from V and 1 base from J, leaving 9 bases between. This CDR3 is CASRVDRNTEAFF. Here the CDR3 DNA reads TGTGCCAGCAGGGTGGACAGGAACACTGAAGCTTTCTTT. Based on the CDR3 plus reference TRBV2 and TRBJ1-1, the full variable domain is EPEVTQTPSHQVTQMGQEVILRCVPISNHLYFYWYRQILGQKVEFLVSFYNNEISEKSEIFDDQFSVERPDGSNFTLKIRSTKLEDSAMYFCASRVDRNTEAFFGQGTRLTVV.

The chain is built from TRBV9 and TRBJ1-4; D not resolved. This CDR3 is built from 15 residues. Trimming stripped 3 bases from V and 7 bases from J, with 16 bases between. From germline, CDR1 is SGDLS and CDR2 YYNGEE. CDR3 nucleotide sequence: TGTGCCAGCAGCGGACGCGGTGGCACGGGTGAAAAACTGTTTTTT. Residues: CASSGRGGTGEKLFF.

This clone was seen only a few times. The chain combines TRBV11-3 with TRBJ2-5, with 11 positions matching TRBD2. V shed 4 bases, J shed 2 bases, and the junction held 3 bases outside the gene matches. CDR1 and CDR2 (germline): SGHNT, YENEEA. CDR3 length: 15 amino acids. The CDR3 loop is CASSWTSGPQETQYF. DNA of the CDR3: TGTGCCAGCAGCTGGACTAGCGGGCCTCAAGAGACCCAGTACTTC.